The T cell receptor beta chain described here comes from a study of T-cell reconstitution after alpha-beta-depleted transplantation in children. Overall study results and limits: Newly generated T cells supplied most T-cell counts and diversity one year post-transplant. It was reported that alpha-beta T cells came from several hundred expanded graft clones (about two months after transplant).

Trimming stripped 2 bases from V and 1 base from J, with 9 bases between. This CDR3 has 15 amino acids. Germline V gene data show CDR1 as MNHEY and CDR2 as SVGEGT. This clonotype has just a few counts. What it binds is not known. TCRbeta library preparation incorporated unique molecular identifiers. TCRdb called the PCR reads again in MiXCR, with one record for every CDR3 protein. The sample carries 500,000 to 750,000 distinct CDR3 sequences, 10% to 15% recorded once. The genes are TRBV6-2 or TRBV6-3 and TRBJ1-5; no firm D call. Material: PBMCs, mostly from graft donor cells, obtained 360 days after TCRalphabeta/CD19-depleted stem cell transplant. This sequence was found in a male patient under 18 who had a stem cell transplant for acute myeloid leukemia, so the T cells may come from the graft donor. CDR3 protein: CASSYGRISNQPQHF. The CDR3 nucleotides read TGTGCCAGCAGTTACGGCCGTATAAGCAATCAGCCCCAGCATTTT.